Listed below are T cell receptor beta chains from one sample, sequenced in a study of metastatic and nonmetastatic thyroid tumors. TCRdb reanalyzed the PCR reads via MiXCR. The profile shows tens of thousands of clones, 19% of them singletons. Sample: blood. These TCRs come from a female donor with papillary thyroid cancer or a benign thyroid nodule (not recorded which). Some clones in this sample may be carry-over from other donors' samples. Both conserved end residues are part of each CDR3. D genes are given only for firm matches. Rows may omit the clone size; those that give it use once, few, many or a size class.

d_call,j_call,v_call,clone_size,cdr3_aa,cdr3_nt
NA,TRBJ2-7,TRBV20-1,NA,CSASWRGIYEQYF,TGCAGTGCTAGTTGGAGGGGGATTTACGAGCAGTACTTC
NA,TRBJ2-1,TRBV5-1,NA,CASSFAFTVGSDEQFF,TGCGCCAGCAGCTTTGCCTTTACAGTGGGTTCCGATGAGCAGTTCTTC
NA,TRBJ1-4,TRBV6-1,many,CASSDRQGEKLFF,TGTGCCAGCAGTGATAGGCAGGGGGAAAAACTGTTTTTT
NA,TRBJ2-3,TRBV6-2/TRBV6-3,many,CASSYGESTDTQYF,TGTGCCAGCAGTTACGGAGAAAGCACAGATACGCAGTATTTT
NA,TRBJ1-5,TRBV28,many,CASSWDGNQPQHF,TGTGCCAGCAGTTGGGACGGAAATCAGCCCCAGCATTTT
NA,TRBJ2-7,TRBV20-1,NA,CSARVGGQIYELFF,TGCAGTGCTAGAGTAGGAGGACAGATCTACGAGCTGTTCTTC
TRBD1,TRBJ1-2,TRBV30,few,CAWGRRGQGVFGYTF,TGTGCCTGGGGGAGGAGGGGACAGGGTGTATTTGGCTACACCTTC
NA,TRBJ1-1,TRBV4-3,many,CASSHDLTSNTEAFF,TGCGCCAGCAGCCATGACCTGACCTCGAACACTGAAGCTTTCTTT
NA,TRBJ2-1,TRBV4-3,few,CASSGSGEDEQFF,TGCGCCAGCAGTGGATCAGGGGAGGATGAGCAGTTCTTC
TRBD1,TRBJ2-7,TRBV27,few,CATSSLAERTGGYEQYF,TGTGCCACCTCATCGCTAGCAGAAAGGACAGGTGGGTACGAGCAGTACTTC
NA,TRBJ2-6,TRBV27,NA,CASSKGEGFSGSNVLTF,TGTGCCAGCAGCAAAGGTGAAGGTTTCTCTGGGTCCAACGTCCTGACTTTT
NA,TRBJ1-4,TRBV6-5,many,CASSYSLNEKLFF,TGTGCCAGCAGTTACTCGCTTAATGAAAAACTGTTTTTT
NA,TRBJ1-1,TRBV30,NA,CAWSAEAFF,TGTGCCTGGAGTGCGGAAGCTTTCTTT
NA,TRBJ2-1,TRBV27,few,CASSLRGPSYNEQFF,TGTGCCAGCAGTTTAAGGGGCCCCTCCTACAATGAGCAGTTCTTC
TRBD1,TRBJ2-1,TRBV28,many,CASSLPGQGPFF,TGTGCCAGCAGTTTACCGGGACAGGGACCGTTCTTC
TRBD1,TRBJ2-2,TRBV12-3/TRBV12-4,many,CASSSRTGSFANTGELFF,TGTGCCAGCAGTAGCAGGACAGGATCATTCGCGAACACCGGGGAGCTGTTTTTT
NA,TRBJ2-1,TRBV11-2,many,CASSLGPDVKGSPYNEQFF,TGTGCCAGCAGCTTAGGTCCGGACGTAAAAGGGTCCCCCTACAATGAGCAGTTCTTC
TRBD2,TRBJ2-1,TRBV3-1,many,CASSQDIGSGIFRFF,TGTGCCAGCAGCCAAGACATTGGTAGCGGGATCTTCCGGTTCTTC
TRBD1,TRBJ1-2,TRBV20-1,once,CSDRTGGANYGYTF,TGCAGTGACCGTACAGGGGGCGCAAACTATGGCTACACCTTC
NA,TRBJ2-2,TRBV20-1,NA,CSANFGGGNTGELFF,TGCAGTGCTAACTTCGGGGGAGGGAACACCGGGGAGCTGTTTTTT
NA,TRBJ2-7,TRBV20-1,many,CSASDDARGPYEQYF,TGCAGTGCTAGCGATGATGCTAGGGGCCCCTACGAGCAGTACTTC
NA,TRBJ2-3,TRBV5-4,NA,CASSLGGHVAGDTQYF,TGTGCCAGCAGCTTGGGCGGCCATGTGGCGGGAGATACGCAGTATTTT
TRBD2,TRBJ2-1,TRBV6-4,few,CAISGDCSSYNEQFF,TGTGCCATCAGCGGGGACTGTAGCTCCTACAATGAGCAGTTCTTC
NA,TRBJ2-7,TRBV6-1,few,CASGGGGEQYF,TGTGCCAGCGGGGGTGGGGGCGAGCAGTACTTC
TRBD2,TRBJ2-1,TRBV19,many,CASKRLAGEHRHNEQFF,TGTGCCAGTAAGAGACTAGCGGGCGAACACCGCCACAATGAGCAGTTCTTC
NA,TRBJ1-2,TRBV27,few,CASRGDRSNYVYTF,TGTGCCAGCAGAGGAGACAGGTCTAACTATGTCTACACCTTC
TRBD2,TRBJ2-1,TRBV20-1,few,CSARTGGTSGTFLGEQFF,TGCAGTGCCAGGACAGGGGGGACTAGCGGGACCTTCCTAGGTGAGCAGTTCTTC
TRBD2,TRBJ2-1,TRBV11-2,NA,CASSFLTSGDNNEQFF,TGTGCCAGCAGCTTCTTGACTAGCGGGGATAACAATGAGCAGTTCTTC
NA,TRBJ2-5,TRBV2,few,CASVGLAEAQYF,TGTGCCAGCGTGGGACTCGCGGAGGCCCAGTACTTC
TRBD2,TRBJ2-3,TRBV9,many,CARMPRLAGVADTQYF,TGTGCCAGGATGCCCCGTCTAGCGGGAGTTGCAGATACGCAGTATTTT
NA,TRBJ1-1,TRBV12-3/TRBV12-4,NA,CASSFGRLNTEAFF,TGTGCCAGCAGTTTTGGACGGCTGAACACTGAAGCTTTCTTT
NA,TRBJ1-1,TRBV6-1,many,CASSSLTVNTEAFF,TGTGCCAGCAGTTCCCTAACAGTGAACACTGAAGCTTTCTTT
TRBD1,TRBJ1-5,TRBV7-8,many,CASSSRRTGNSNQPQHF,TGTGCCAGCAGCTCCAGGCGGACAGGGAATAGCAATCAGCCCCAGCATTTT
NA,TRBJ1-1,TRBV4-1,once,CASSQDSPGTMGTEAFF,TGCGCCAGCAGCCAAGATTCACCCGGCACCATGGGCACTGAAGCTTTCTTT
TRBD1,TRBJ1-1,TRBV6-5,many,CASSYSTGWNTEAFF,TGTGCCAGCAGTTACTCGACAGGGTGGAACACTGAAGCTTTCTTT
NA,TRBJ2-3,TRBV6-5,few,CASSYSTGTDTDTQYF,TGTGCCAGCAGTTACAGCACCGGGACTGACACAGATACGCAGTATTTT
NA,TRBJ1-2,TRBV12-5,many,CASGLAPPGPRGYTF,TGTGCTAGTGGTTTAGCCCCCCCGGGCCCTAGAGGCTACACCTTC
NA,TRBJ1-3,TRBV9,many,CASSPLLYSGNTIYF,TGTGCCAGCAGCCCTCTTCTCTACTCTGGAAACACCATATATTTT
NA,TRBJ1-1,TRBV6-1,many,CASSEVGQRSNTEAFF,TGTGCCAGCAGTGAAGTAGGACAGAGGTCTAACACTGAAGCTTTCTTT
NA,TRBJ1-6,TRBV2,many,CASSVGNSPLHF,TGTGCCAGCAGTGTGGGTAATTCACCCCTCCACTTT
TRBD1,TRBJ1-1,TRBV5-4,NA,CASSPRTGEVTEAFF,TGTGCCAGCAGCCCCCGGACAGGGGAAGTCACTGAAGCTTTCTTT
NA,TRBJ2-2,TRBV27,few,CASSHLVIGFGGELFF,TGTGCCAGCAGTCATCTGGTAATAGGGTTCGGCGGGGAGCTGTTTTTT
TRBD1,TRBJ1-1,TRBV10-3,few,CAISESSDRGPLGAFF,TGTGCCATCAGTGAGTCGTCAGACAGGGGGCCCCTCGGGGCTTTCTTT
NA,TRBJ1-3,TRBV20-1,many,CSASGGTGNTIYF,TGCAGTGCTAGTGGGGGAACTGGAAACACCATATATTTT
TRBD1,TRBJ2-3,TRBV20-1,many,CSAINSGTGSDTQYF,TGCAGTGCTATTAACTCCGGGACAGGGTCAGATACGCAGTATTTT
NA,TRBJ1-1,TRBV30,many,CAWSNQGWDEAFF,TGTGCTTGGAGTAATCAGGGGTGGGATGAAGCTTTCTTT
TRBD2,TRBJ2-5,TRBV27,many,CASSARLGGQETQYF,TGTGCCAGCAGTGCCAGACTGGGGGGGCAAGAGACCCAGTACTTC
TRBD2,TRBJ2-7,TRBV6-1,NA,CASSAGLDSYEQYF,TGTGCCAGCAGCGCAGGACTAGATAGCTACGAGCAGTACTTC
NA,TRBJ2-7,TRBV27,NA,CASSSSLRAEQYF,TGTGCCAGCAGTTCTTCCCTCAGGGCCGAGCAGTACTTC
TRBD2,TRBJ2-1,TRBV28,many,CASMPAGGPEDEQFF,TGTGCCAGCATGCCAGCGGGAGGTCCCGAGGATGAGCAGTTCTTC
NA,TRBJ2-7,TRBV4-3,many,CASSIPGGLRRERSYEQYF,TGCGCCAGCAGCATACCAGGAGGGTTACGGAGGGAGCGCTCCTACGAGCAGTACTTC
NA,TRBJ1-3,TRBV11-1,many,CASSPPVASHSGNTIYF,TGTGCCAGCAGCCCCCCAGTGGCTAGCCACTCTGGAAACACCATATATTTT
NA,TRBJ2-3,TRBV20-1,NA,CSSSPPGLAVDTQYF,TGCAGTTCTAGTCCTCCGGGCCTGGCGGTAGATACGCAGTATTTT
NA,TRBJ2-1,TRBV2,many,CASSEWLPLDEQFF,TGTGCCAGCAGTGAGTGGCTTCCCCTTGATGAGCAGTTCTTC
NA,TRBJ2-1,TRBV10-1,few,CASSAPPRNEQFF,TGCGCCAGCAGTGCCCCCCCTAGGAATGAGCAGTTCTTC
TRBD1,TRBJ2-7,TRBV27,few,CSNSSWDSHEQYF,TGTTCCAACAGTTCTTGGGACAGTCACGAGCAGTACTTC